What follows are 31 T cell receptor beta chains derived from one specimen sequenced in a study of read filtering for tumor transcriptome and immune sequencing. This library used about 360 ng RNA and molecular barcoded adaptors spanning alpha/delta and beta/gamma chains. From the reads, TCRdb called clonotypes with MiXCR, one entry per CDR3 protein. This table has some 120,000 distinct CDR3 sequences, roughly 13% appearing once. Sequencing input: a population of CD138-negative cells sorted from bone marrow. These receptors were taken from a donor at least 40 years old with multiple myeloma.

Concerning this clonotype itself: A much more abundant neighbour one base away suggests this may be a read error. The chain uses TRBV11-2 and TRBJ2-5; no clear D gene. The CDR3 covers 11 residues. The germline gives CDR1 SGHAT, CDR2 FQNNGV. For the CDR3, the DNA is TGTGCCAGCAGCTTATTGGAGACCCAGAACTTC. It translates to CASSLLETQNF.

In this sample, this clonotype turned up many times. The rearrangement joins TRBV10-3 to TRBJ2-1; 9 nucleotides agree with TRBD1. Germline CDR1 is ENHRY and CDR2 is SYGVKD. This CDR3 is built from 18 residues. J was trimmed by 4 bases and V by 4 bases; bases with no gene match: 14. The CDR3 coding sequence is TGTGCCATCAGTGTTGAGGGACAGGGCTCTCAGGGGTACAATGAGCAGTTCTTC. It is translated as CAISVEGQGSQGYNEQFF.

This clonotype was found many times. The rearrangement uses TRBV12-3 or TRBV12-4 and TRBJ2-1; D is possibly TRBD2 (7 bases). The V end lost 10 bases, the J end lost 8 bases, and 15 bases lay between the germline ends. The CDR3 loop spans 12 amino acids. Written as DNA, the CDR3 is TGTGCCACCGTAAGAGGGGGGGATGAGCAGTTCTTC. It translates to CATVRGGDEQFF.

At least ten counts were recorded for this clonotype. This chain connects TRBV28 to TRBJ2-7, with D possibly being TRBD1 or TRBD2 (5 bases each). Germline CDR1 MDHEN, CDR2 SYDVKM. V gave up 5 bases and J gave up 2 bases, with 19 bases separating them. This CDR3 comprises 16 residues. CDR3 sequence: CASSPLGETGAYEQYF. The CDR3 DNA reads as TGTGCCAGCAGTCCACTGGGGGAAACAGGAGCCTACGAGCAGTACTTC.

This clonotype was seen a few times. This chain uses TRBV7-3 with TRBJ2-3; the match to TRBD2 covers 8 bases. This CDR3 comprises 15 residues. V dropped 8 bases and J dropped 6; count of bases not matched to a gene: 13. Germline V gene sequence: CDR1 SGHTA, CDR2 FQGTGA. The DNA of the CDR3 is TGTGCCAGCCAGAGGGGAGCGGGGGCTGGGGATACGCAGTATTTT. It specifies CASQRGAGAGDTQYF. Full variable domain (outside the CDR3, taken from reference TRBV7-3 and TRBJ2-3): GAGVSQTPSNKVTEKGKYVELRCDPISGHTALYWYRQSLGQGPEFLIYFQGTGAADDSGLPNDRFFAVRPEGSVSTLKIQRTERGDSAVYLCASQRGAGAGDTQYFGPGTRLTVL.

This clonotype has just a few counts. A much larger clone differs from this one at a single base, so this may be a read error. The genes are TRBV7-9 and TRBJ1-1; 7 positions match TRBD1. The CDR3 length is 13 residues. CDR1 and CDR2 (germline): SEHNR, FQNEAQ (reference sequence). CDR3 sequence reads: CALTGTADTEAFF. CDR3 DNA: TGTGCTTTAACCGGGACAGCGGACACTGAAGCTTTCTTT.

In its sample, this clonotype was seen many times. This chain connects TRBV2 to TRBJ2-1, with D unclear. With 1 base removed from V and 6 bases from J, the gap between germline ends came to 10 bases. Germline V gene lookup returns CDR1 SNHLY and CDR2 FYNNEI. The CDR3 runs 14 residues. The CDR3 DNA follows: TGTGCCAGCAGTGAAGGCCCCCCGACCAATGAGCAGTTCTTC. This gives the protein CASSEGPPTNEQFF.

On this clonotype itself: At one of its ends the junction is not consistent with the germline gene, which may arise from a read error. The genes are TRBV18 and TRBJ1-1; 8 positions agree with TRBD1. CDR1 and CDR2 (germline): KGHSH, LQKENI. CDR3 length: 13 amino acids. CDR3 bases: TGTGCCAGCTCACGGACAGGGAACACTGTAGCTTTCTTT. This gives the protein CASSRTGNTVAFF.

In its sample, this clonotype was seen many times. This sequence joins TRBV30 and TRBJ2-1; 13 bases align to TRBD2. Germline assignment: CDR1 GTSNPN and CDR2 SVGIG (reference sequence). CDR3 length equals 15 residues. V was pared by 7 bases and J by 6 bases, with 9 bases of the junction left unmatched. The CDR3 bases are TGTGCCTTAAACTCGGGACTAGCGGGGTTCAATGAGCAGTTCTTC. Its protein is CALNSGLAGFNEQFF.

This clonotype was counted ten times or more. The chain couples TRBV11-2 to TRBJ2-5; D unclear. Germline V lookup: CDR1 SGHAT, CDR2 FQNNGV. The ends were cut back, 6 bases at V and 2 bases at J, with 10 bases in the middle. The CDR3 is 13 residues long. CDR3 nucleotides: TGTGCCAGCAGTTTCGGTCTACAAGAGACCCAGTACTTC. Protein sequence: CASSFGLQETQYF. The full variable domain, its missing parts supplied by reference TRBV11-2 and TRBJ2-5, is EAGVAQSPRYKIIEKRQSVAFWCNPISGHATLYWYQQILGQGPKLLIQFQNNGVVDDSQLPKDRFSAERLKGVDSTLKIQPAKLEDSAVYLCASSFGLQETQYFGPGTRLLVL.

Regarding this clonotype: A single base separates this from a much larger clone, so it may be a read error. The rearrangement joins TRBV20-1 to TRBJ1-2; unclear D gene. Germline V CDR1 and CDR2: DFQATT, SNEGSKA (reference sequence). CDR3 length: 16 amino acids. The CDR3 nucleotides are TGCAGTGCTAGAGATCTGACCGAGTGGGAAAACGATGGCCACACCTTC. Translation: CSARDLTEWENDGHTF.

This clonotype was detected many times. J is TRBJ1-2 and V is TRBV12-3 or TRBV12-4; 9 bases line up with TRBD1. The CDR3 has 14 residues. Germline trimming cut 6 bases from V and 4 bases from J; bases unmatched to any gene: 6. The CDR3 sequence is CASSPRQGVYGYTF. The CDR3 DNA is TGTGCCAGCAGCCCGAGACAGGGGGTCTATGGCTACACCTTC.

Note on this clonotype: A read error may be the cause here, since a much bigger clone is one base away. The gene calls are TRBV5-6 and TRBJ1-5; 10 nucleotides align to TRBD1. CDR1 SGHDT and CDR2 YYEEEE come from the germline V gene. CDR3 length: 15 amino acids. Trimming at V came to 6 bases and at J to 6 bases, leaving 9 bases not matched to a gene. This CDR3 reads CASNQTGGDGQPQHF. The CDR3 nucleotides read TGTGCCAGCAACCAGACAGGGGGCGATGGTCAGCCCCAGCATTTT.

This clonotype was seen just once. The chain has TRBV28 and TRBJ2-2, with 8 bases aligning to TRBD2. Trimming at V came to 7 bases and at J to 6 bases, leaving 10 bases not matched to a gene. The CDR3 extends over 15 amino acids. The germline CDR1 and CDR2 sequences are MDHEN and SYDVKM. The CDR3 region is CASNFLAGGAGELFF. For the CDR3, the DNA is TGTGCCAGCAATTTCCTAGCGGGCGGAGCCGGGGAGCTGTTTTTT.

This clonotype was seen repeatedly, ten times or more. This chain joins TRBV19 and TRBJ2-7; D is unresolved. The ends were cut back, 7 bases at V and 6 bases at J, with 13 bases in the middle. The CDR3 extends over 12 amino acids. Germline CDR1 and CDR2: LNHDA and SQIVND (reference sequence). The CDR3 coding sequence is TGTGCCAGTATCGGAGACGGTAGCGAGCAGTACTTC. Its protein product is CASIGDGSEQYF. The full variable domain, with the rest looked up from reference TRBV19 and TRBJ2-7, is DGGITQSPKYLFRKEGQNVTLSCEQNLNHDAMYWYRQDPGQGLRLIYYSQIVNDFQKGDIAEGYSVSREKKESFPLTVTSAQKNPTAFYLCASIGDGSEQYFGPGTRLTVT.

This clonotype was recorded at least ten times. The V gene is TRBV19, the J gene TRBJ2-1; TRBD1 agrees at 8 bases. This CDR3 contains 15 residues. CDR1 is LNHDA, CDR2 SQIVND, per germline (reference sequence). After removal of 5 bases from V and 9 bases from J, the junction contained 12 bases not matched to a gene. The CDR3 reads CASSPGGQEGGEQFF. CDR3 nucleotides: TGTGCCAGTAGTCCCGGGGGACAGGAGGGGGGTGAGCAGTTCTTC.

Only a few counts were recorded for this clonotype. One end of the junction does not line up with germline, which may come from a read error. The gene calls are TRBV5-1 and TRBJ1-1; unclear D gene. Germline values: CDR1 SGHRS, CDR2 YFSETQ. The CDR3 has 14 amino acids. The CDR3 DNA follows: TGCGCCAGCAGCTTTGGAGCGGATAACACTAAAGCTTTCTTT. Translating it yields CASSFGADNTKAFF. Supplemented by reference TRBV5-1 and TRBJ1-1, the full variable domain reads KAGVTQTPRYLIKTRGQQVTLSCSPISGHRSVSWYQQTPGQGLQFLFEYFSETQRNKGNFPGRFSGRQFSNSRSEMNVSTLELGDSALYLCASSFGADNTKAFFGQGTRLTVV.

With respect to this clonotype: This may arise from a read error, as a much more abundant clone is one base away. This chain links TRBV28 with TRBJ1-1; 8 nucleotides line up with TRBD1. The CDR3 is made up of 13 amino acids. Germline CDR1 MDHEN, CDR2 SYDVKM. The CDR3 coding sequence is TGTGCCAGCCGTATAGCAGGGGGCACTGAAGCTTCCTTT. It encodes CASRIAGGTEASF.

This clonotype was counted at least ten times. The chain recombines TRBV6-2 or TRBV6-3 with TRBJ1-5; D possibly corresponds to TRBD1 (6 bases). Between the trimmed V and J ends, which lost 10 bases and 6 bases, there was a span of 16 bases. Germline CDR1 and CDR2: MNHEY and SVGEGT. The CDR3 has 13 amino acids. CDR3 sequence reads: CATSDSRFQPQHF. CDR3 coding DNA: TGTGCCACCTCGGACAGTCGTTTTCAGCCCCAGCATTTT.

This clonotype was observed many times. The chain employs TRBV28 and TRBJ2-7, with D perhaps being TRBD1 or TRBD2 (5 bases each). The CDR3 sequence is 14 residues long. The germline V gene encodes CDR1 MDHEN and CDR2 SYDVKM. The ends were cut back, 2 bases at V and 7 bases at J, with 15 bases in the middle. The CDR3 here is CASSLTKIGGEQYF. The CDR3 DNA sequence: TGTGCCAGCAGTTTAACTAAAATTGGGGGAGAGCAGTACTTC.

This clonotype was recorded a few times. The chain joins TRBV2 to TRBJ2-7; D uncertain. Germline V CDR1 and CDR2: SNHLY, FYNNEI. The germline V and J ends were trimmed by 1 base and 3 bases, with 7 bases remaining between them. The CDR3 is 13 residues long. CDR3 amino acids: CASSEGVGYEQYF. CDR3 bases: TGTGCCAGCAGTGAAGGAGTGGGCTACGAGCAGTACTTC.

The chain joins TRBV11-3 to TRBJ2-1; 15 nucleotides match TRBD2. Germline V gene sequence: CDR1 SGHNT, CDR2 YENEEA. V dropped 0 bases and J dropped 0; count of bases not matched to a gene: 3. The CDR3 length is 19 residues. The CDR3 nucleotides read TGTGCCAGCAGCTTAGAGGGGACTAGCGGGGGGAGCTCCTACAATGAGCAGTTCTTC. Amino acids: CASSLEGTSGGSSYNEQFF.

This clonotype was picked up many times. J is TRBJ2-4 and V is TRBV5-6, with D perhaps matching TRBD1 (6 bases). Germline lookup yields CDR1 SGHDT and CDR2 YYEEEE. Trimming took 4 bases from V and 5 from J, leaving 10 bases between them. The CDR3 length is 13 residues. The CDR3 here is CASSRDTQNIQYF. The CDR3 nucleotides are TGTGCCAGCAGCCGGGACACTCAAAACATTCAGTACTTC. Drawing the rest from reference TRBV5-6 and TRBJ2-4, the complete variable domain is DAGVTQSPTHLIKTRGQQVTLRCSPKSGHDTVSWYQQALGQGPQFIFQYYEEEERQRGNFPDRFSGHQFPNYSSELNVNALLLGDSALYLCASSRDTQNIQYFGAGTRLSVL.

This clonotype was counted at least ten times. The chain employs TRBV7-8 and TRBJ2-1; 12 nucleotides agree with TRBD2. The CDR3 spans 18 residues. Germline assignment: CDR1 SGHVS and CDR2 FQNEAQ. V lost 5 bases, J lost 6 bases, and 14 bases stayed unmatched. DNA for the CDR3: TGTGCCAGCAGCCCCCCTCTCCGACTAGCGGGAGCAGGCAATGAGCAGTTCTTC. It translates to CASSPPLRLAGAGNEQFF.

This clonotype was observed many times. V usage is TRBV5-1 and J usage is TRBJ1-1, with a possible D match to TRBD1 (5 bases). Germline V gene sequence: CDR1 SGHRS, CDR2 YFSETQ. Trimming cost V 0 bases and J 4 bases, with 13 bases left between them. There are 15 residues in the CDR3. The CDR3 DNA sequence: TGCGCCAGCAGCTTGGAACAGGCCCCGGGCACTGAAGCTTTCTTT. As protein: CASSLEQAPGTEAFF.

V gene TRBV23-1 combines with J gene TRBJ2-6, with D unresolved. TRBV23-1 is labeled an ORF, and its function is uncertain. The CDR3 has 16 residues. Trimming stripped 2 bases from V and 0 bases from J, with 8 bases between. CDR3 coding DNA: TGCGCCAGCAGTCAAGTGCACACCTCTGGGGCCAACGTCCTGACTTTC. The encoded protein is CASSQVHTSGANVLTF.

Comments on this clonotype: In this CDR3 the conserved last residue, phenylalanine or tryptophan, is missing, so a read error is likely. V usage is TRBV5-1 and J usage is TRBJ2-1; weak D call: TRBD2 (5 bases). V was trimmed by 3 bases and J by 6 bases, leaving 13 bases between them. Germline CDR1 and CDR2: SGHRS and YFSETQ. The CDR3 covers 14 residues. CDR3 sequence reads: CASSSARGVNEQFL. The CDR3 DNA sequence: TGCGCCAGCAGCTCGGCCCGGGGTGTCAATGAGCAGTTCTTA.

The J gene is TRBJ2-1, the V gene TRBV10-1, with 9 bases matching TRBD2. V was pared by 4 bases and J by 9 bases, with 4 bases of the junction left unmatched. Germline CDR1 and CDR2: WNHNN and SYGVQD (reference sequence). The CDR3 is 13 amino acids. The DNA of the CDR3 is TGCGCCAGCAGTGGGACTAGCGAAAGTGAGCAGTTCTTC. Its translation is CASSGTSESEQFF.

In this sample, this clonotype turned up a few times. This chain links TRBV7-9 with TRBJ1-6; no clear D. The V end was cut by 0 bases, the J end by 7 bases, with 10 bases between. CDR3 length: 15 residues. CDR1 is SEHNR, CDR2 FQNEAQ, per germline (reference sequence). CDR3 DNA sequence: TGTGCCAGCAGCTTAGCAGGGAAACAAAATTCACCCCTCCACTTT. Translation gives CASSLAGKQNSPLHF.

This clonotype came up many times. This chain uses TRBV20-1 with TRBJ2-1, with 10 bases identical to TRBD1. The CDR3 covers 15 residues. CDR1 and CDR2 (germline): DFQATT, SNEGSKA (reference sequence). V lost 3 bases and J lost 5; bases outside the gene matches: 7. CDR3 sequence: CSARTGGARDNEQFF. The CDR3 DNA sequence: TGCAGTGCTAGGACAGGGGGCGCTAGGGACAATGAGCAGTTCTTC.

V gene TRBV4-1 combines with J gene TRBJ2-3; D unresolved. Deletions cut 7 bases from V and 4 bases from J, with 15 bases between. Germline lookup yields CDR1 MGHRA and CDR2 YSYEKL. CDR3 length equals 14 residues. CDR3 protein: CASTFGESADTQYF. The CDR3, as DNA: TGCGCCAGCACCTTTGGAGAGAGTGCAGATACGCAGTATTTT.